A selection of T cell receptor beta chains follows, all from one sample in a study of response to subunit inactivated influenza vaccine. TCRdb independently ran MiXCR on the RT-PCR reads; one entry per CDR3 protein. There are 860,000 or so distinct CDR3 sequences in the sample; around 20% occur only once, and roughly a tenth lies in the top ten. The source material was PBMCs from blood, sampled 4 to 6 days after vaccination. The origin of the receptors is a man aged 50 or older who received an inactivated influenza vaccine. Each CDR3 is given with its conserved first and last residue. A D gene is named only where the DNA matches it firmly. Only some rows state a clone size, as once, few, many or a class for expanded clones.

D gene | J gene | V gene | clone size | CDR3 protein | CDR3 DNA
- | TRBJ1-2 | TRBV12-3/TRBV12-4 | many | CASSFQTLADGYTF | TGTGCCAGCAGTTTCCAGACACTGGCCGATGGCTACACCTTC
- | TRBJ2-7 | TRBV5-1 | - | CASSSSHTAYEQYF | TGCGCCAGCAGCTCGTCTCACACAGCCTACGAGCAGTACTTC
- | TRBJ1-1 | TRBV7-2 | - | CASSPQVGRGVNTEAFF | TGTGCCAGCAGCCCACAAGTTGGGCGAGGGGTGAACACTGAAGCTTTCTTT
- | TRBJ2-2 | TRBV4-2 | - | CASSPQRNTGELFF | TGTGCCAGCAGCCCCCAGCGGAACACCGGGGAGCTGTTTTTT
- | TRBJ2-2 | TRBV7-9 | few | CASSLKGTTGELFF | TGTGCCAGCAGCTTGAAGGGGACCACCGGGGAGCTGTTTTTT
- | TRBJ1-1 | TRBV12-3/TRBV12-4 | few | CASSPLINTEAFF | TGTGCCAGCAGCCCCCTAATAAACACTGAAGCTTTCTTT
- | TRBJ2-3 | TRBV28 | - | CASSPSPGLGAIGYTQYF | TGTGCCAGCAGTCCTTCCCCGGGACTGGGAGCGATTGGGTATACGCAGTATTTT
TRBD2 | TRBJ2-3 | TRBV4-2 | - | CASSQETSVTDTQYF | TGTGCCAGCAGCCAAGAAACTAGCGTCACAGATACGCAGTATTTT
TRBD2 | TRBJ2-3 | TRBV5-5 | - | CASRTFSLAGGTDTQYF | TGTGCCAGCAGGACCTTTTCGCTTGCGGGGGGCACAGATACGCAGTATTTT
TRBD1 | TRBJ2-1 | TRBV7-9 | many | CASSLVRTGYDEQFF | TGTGCCAGCAGCTTAGTACGGACAGGGTATGATGAGCAGTTCTTC
- | TRBJ1-1 | TRBV5-4 | few | CASSLVADTEAFF | TGTGCCAGCAGCTTGGTGGCAGACACTGAAGCTTTCTTT
TRBD1 | TRBJ1-5 | TRBV19 | - | CASSFSSRGDQPQHF | TGTGCCAGTAGCTTCTCGAGCAGGGGGGATCAGCCCCAGCATTTT
- | TRBJ1-2 | TRBV20-1 | - | CSAAGVGLNYGYTF | TGCAGTGCCGCAGGGGTGGGTCTAAACTATGGCTACACCTTC
TRBD1 | TRBJ1-6 | TRBV27 | few | CASSSAQGRRPLHF | TGTGCCAGCTCGAGTGCACAGGGGCGCCGACCTCTCCACTTT
TRBD1 | TRBJ2-1 | TRBV5-1 | few | CASSWTGQAYNEQFF | TGCGCCAGCAGCTGGACAGGGCAAGCCTACAATGAGCAGTTCTTC
- | TRBJ2-1 | TRBV25-1 | - | CASSEAIGRNEQFF | TGTGCCAGCAGTGAAGCCATTGGGCGCAATGAGCAGTTCTTC
TRBD1 | TRBJ2-3 | TRBV23-1 | - | CASPHPTGITDTQYF | TGCGCCAGCCCTCACCCGACAGGGATCACAGATACGCAGTATTTT
TRBD2 | TRBJ2-3 | TRBV9 | few | CASSATSGYWLDTQYF | TGTGCCAGCAGCGCAACTAGCGGATACTGGCTAGATACGCAGTATTTT
- | TRBJ2-7 | TRBV7-9 | few | CASSLNTNEQYF | TGTGCCAGCAGCTTGAACACGAACGAGCAGTACTTC
TRBD1 | TRBJ1-2 | TRBV4-1 | - | CASSRTGEGYGYTF | TGCGCCAGCAGCCGAACAGGGGAAGGGTATGGCTACACCTTC
TRBD1 | TRBJ2-5 | TRBV5-6 | - | CASIDRGHQETQYF | TGTGCCAGCATAGACAGGGGCCACCAAGAGACCCAGTACTTC
- | TRBJ2-7 | TRBV7-2 | many | CASSFGPRGFEQYF | TGTGCCAGCAGCTTCGGCCCCCGGGGTTTCGAGCAGTACTTC